A single sample gave rise to the 26 T cell receptor beta chains below, sequenced in a study of blood T cell repertoires in COVID-19. Using immunoSEQ multiplex PCR, the repertoire was profiled, and TCRdb retains in-frame clones only, with some absent. Counted here are approximately 220,000 clones, roughly 89% occurring once; the ten biggest clones make up over 3%. The sample consisted of PBMCs or T cells enriched from blood (not recorded which). These receptors were taken from a woman aged 35 to 49 with acute COVID-19.

The chain has TRBV21-1 and TRBJ1-5; the table's D call TRBD1 went unverified against the DNA. TRBV21-1 is recorded as a pseudogene. CDR3 length: 14 residues. The CDR3 protein is CASSRAISNQPQHF. The CDR3 DNA is TGTGCCAGCAGCAGGGCTATTAGCAATCAGCCCCAGCATTTT.

The chain recombines TRBV7-9 with TRBJ1-2, with a weak D call TRBD1 (6 bases). Germline V gene lookup returns CDR1 SEHNR and CDR2 FQNEAQ (reference sequence). The CDR3 length is 13 residues. Trimming removed 3 bases at V and 2 bases at J, with 7 bases between. The CDR3 bases are TGTGCCAGCAGCTTTACAGGGAACTATGGCTACACCTTC. Its translation: CASSFTGNYGYTF.

The chain employs TRBV4-3 and TRBJ2-5; TRBD1 agrees at 8 bases. The germline gives CDR1 LGHNA, CDR2 YSLEER. V shed 0 bases and J 7 bases; nucleotides not matched to a gene: 4. There are 14 residues in the CDR3. The CDR3 is CASSQDRGRSTQYF. The CDR3 DNA reads as TGCGCCAGCAGCCAAGACAGGGGGCGCTCGACCCAGTACTTC.

The table lists this clone with a count of one. The chain employs TRBV12-5 and TRBJ1-2; 8 bases are a match to TRBD1. Unmatched junction bases numbered 1, after V lost 5 bases and J lost 8 bases. The length of the CDR3 is 11 residues. Germline V gene sequence: CDR1 LGHNT, CDR2 FRNRAP. The CDR3 DNA reads as TGTGCTAGTGGTGACAGGGGAGGCTACACCTTC. Translating gives CASGDRGGYTF.

V is TRBV3-1 (or the pseudogene TRBV3-2) and J is TRBJ1-1, with D possibly TRBD1 on 5 matching bases. Trimming left V 6 bases short and J 2 bases short, with 10 bases between. The length of the CDR3 is 13 residues. The germline gives CDR1 LGHDT, CDR2 YNNKEL (reference sequence). The CDR3 here is CASRRGSNTEAFF. DNA for the CDR3: TGTGCCAGCAGGCGGGGGAGTAACACTGAAGCTTTCTTT.

The rearrangement uses TRBV6-2 or TRBV6-3 and TRBJ2-7; 10 nucleotides match TRBD1. Germline V gene data show CDR1 as MNHEY and CDR2 as SVGEGT. V shed 6 bases, J shed 1 base, and the junction held 6 bases outside the gene matches. The CDR3 spans 15 residues. CDR3 DNA sequence: TGTGCCAGCAGCCCGACAGGGGGCAGGTCCTACGAGCAGTACTTC. This encodes CASSPTGGRSYEQYF.

V is TRBV27 and J is TRBJ2-1, with a weak D call TRBD2 (6 bases). The V and J ends lost 5 bases and 2 bases respectively, with 16 bases between them. The CDR3 contains 16 residues. The germline V gene has CDR1 MNHEY and CDR2 SMNVEV (reference sequence). CDR3 DNA sequence: TGTGCCAGCAGTCCCACGGGACTGAAAACCTACAATGAGCAGTTCTTC. Encoded protein: CASSPTGLKTYNEQFF.

This clone came up once. V gene TRBV4-1 combines with J gene TRBJ1-1; tentatively, D is TRBD1 (5 bases). Trimming stripped 4 bases from V and 7 bases from J, with 13 bases between. The CDR3 sequence is 13 residues long. In germline, CDR1 is MGHRA, CDR2 YSYEKL. The CDR3 protein is CASSRSADSEAFF. CDR3 bases: TGCGCCAGCAGCCGCTCTGCCGACAGTGAAGCTTTCTTT.

V gene TRBV11-2 combines with J gene TRBJ2-1, with D possibly matching TRBD1 (5 bases). CDR1 is SGHAT and CDR2 is FQNNGV in the germline V gene. V was pared by 5 bases and J by 0 bases, with 14 bases between. This CDR3 has 16 residues. The CDR3 DNA is TGTGCCAGCAGCCCCCAGGGCTTAAGCTCCTACAATGAGCAGTTCTTC. It codes for CASSPQGLSSYNEQFF.

The gene calls are TRBV5-1 and TRBJ2-1, with 7 nucleotides matching TRBD1. CDR3 length equals 15 residues. Trimming removed 0 bases from V and 5 bases from J; junction bases left unmatched: 5. CDR1 and CDR2 (germline): SGHRS, YFSETQ. The CDR3 spells CASSLEGAFHNEQFF. DNA of the CDR3: TGCGCCAGCAGCTTGGAGGGGGCCTTCCACAATGAGCAGTTCTTC.

This rearrangement joins TRBV7-3 to TRBJ2-1; a weak D match, TRBD2 (5 bases). Trimming left V 5 bases short and J 7 bases short, with 18 bases between. This CDR3 has 15 residues. Germline CDR1 is SGHTA and CDR2 is FQGTGA. CDR3 DNA: TGTGCCAGCAGCCCCCCCGGGGTGAGGTCGAATGAGCAGTTCTTC. It encodes CASSPPGVRSNEQFF.

CDR3 residues: CASSRTGANEQFF. The CDR3, as DNA: TGTGCCAGCAGCCGTACAGGGGCAAATGAGCAGTTCTTC. The chain combines TRBV14 with TRBJ2-1, with 7 positions matching TRBD1. The CDR3 extends over 13 amino acids. Germline CDR1 is SGHDN and CDR2 is FVKESK. Trimming took 4 bases from V and 7 from J; bases not matched to a gene: 4.

This clone was recorded a few times. The J gene is TRBJ1-2, the V gene TRBV19; D might be TRBD1 (5 bases). CDR3 length: 15 residues. V was shortened by 0 bases and J by 2 bases, with 10 bases between the two germline ends. Germline CDR1 is LNHDA and CDR2 is SQIVND (reference sequence). The CDR3 DNA is TGTGCCAGTAGTATAGAGGTGCGGGGGAACTATGGCTACACCTTC. Translation gives CASSIEVRGNYGYTF.

For the CDR3, the DNA is TGCGCCAGCAGCCAAGATCCGGCGGCTAATGAAAAACTGTTTTTT. This encodes CASSQDPAANEKLFF. This sequence joins TRBV4-1 and TRBJ1-4; no clear D gene. V lost 0 bases to trimming and J lost 3 bases, with 8 bases between them. Germline CDR1 MGHRA, CDR2 YSYEKL. The CDR3 has 15 amino acids.

The V and J genes are TRBV5-1 and TRBJ2-2; D remains unclear. The V end was cut by 0 bases, the J end by 6 bases, with 12 bases between. CDR1 and CDR2 (germline): SGHRS, YFSETQ. This CDR3 is built from 15 residues. DNA for the CDR3: TGCGCCAGCAGCTTGGCCTTGTCAGTCTCCGGGGAGCTGTTTTTT. Protein: CASSLALSVSGELFF.

The sample holds one count of this clone. The chain employs TRBV2 and TRBJ2-3, with D unclear. V was clipped by 2 bases and J by 7 bases, with 13 bases between them. CDR1 and CDR2 from the germline V gene are SNHLY and FYNNEI. This CDR3 has 14 amino acids. The CDR3 region is CASSELQINYTQYF. CDR3 nucleotide sequence: TGTGCCAGCAGTGAACTACAGATTAATTATACGCAGTATTTT.

The chain combines TRBV9 with TRBJ1-1; 8 bases agree with TRBD1. V was clipped by 4 bases and J by 1 base; unmatched bases: 9. The CDR3 contains 16 residues. CDR1 is SGDLS, CDR2 YYNGEE, per germline. Written as DNA, the CDR3 is TGTGCCAGCAGCCCCCGGGGACAGGCGGCGAACACTGAAGCTTTCTTT. Translation: CASSPRGQAANTEAFF.

This chain joins TRBV6-5 and TRBJ1-1; D remains ambiguous. V gave up 4 bases and J gave up 3 bases, with 18 bases separating them. The length of the CDR3 is 16 residues. Germline CDR1 reads MNHEY; CDR2 reads SVGAGI. CDR3 protein: CASSSVPGGIHTEAFF. Here the CDR3 DNA reads TGTGCCAGCAGTTCCGTCCCCGGAGGGATCCACACTGAAGCTTTCTTT.

This CDR3 is CAISPRNTGELFF. In DNA, the CDR3 is TGTGCCATCAGTCCTAGGAACACCGGGGAGCTGTTTTTT. The gene calls are TRBV10-3 and TRBJ2-2; D is ambiguous. This CDR3 has 13 amino acids. Trimming stripped 5 bases from V and 1 base from J, with 5 bases between. Germline values: CDR1 ENHRY, CDR2 SYGVKD.

V usage is TRBV7-9 and J usage is TRBJ1-4, with 8 nucleotides matching TRBD1. V shed 0 bases, J shed 7 bases, and the junction held 13 bases outside the gene matches. Looked up from germline, CDR1 is SEHNR and CDR2 is FQNEAQ (reference sequence). CDR3 length: 18 amino acids. CDR3: CASSLARVSSGGLEKLFF. CDR3 nucleotides: TGTGCCAGCAGCTTAGCCCGAGTATCTTCAGGGGGCCTTGAAAAACTGTTTTTT.

The chain links TRBV27 to TRBJ2-1, with 8 positions matching TRBD2. V shed 7 bases and J 0 bases; nucleotides not matched to a gene: 5. The V gene's germline CDR1 is MNHEY and CDR2 SMNVEV (reference sequence). This CDR3 spans 15 amino acids. The CDR3 DNA reads as TGTGCCAGCAACTCCCGGGGGGGCTCCTACAATGAGCAGTTCTTC. As protein: CASNSRGGSYNEQFF.

This clone showed up just a few times. V and J are TRBV19 and TRBJ1-5; D may be TRBD1 (6 bases). V was cut by 7 bases and J by 11 bases, with 24 bases left in between. From germline, CDR1 is LNHDA and CDR2 SQIVND (reference sequence). The CDR3 loop spans 15 amino acids. The chain's CDR3 is CASTPFRGVSGTQHF. Written as DNA, the CDR3 is TGTGCCAGTACTCCCTTCAGGGGAGTATCAGGGACCCAGCATTTT. The variable domain in full, completed from reference TRBV19 and TRBJ1-5, reads DGGITQSPKYLFRKEGQNVTLSCEQNLNHDAMYWYRQDPGQGLRLIYYSQIVNDFQKGDIAEGYSVSREKKESFPLTVTSAQKNPTAFYLCASTPFRGVSGTQHFGDGTRLSIL.

The chain has TRBV5-4 and TRBJ1-1; D might be TRBD1 (5 bases). CDR3 size: 14 residues. The germline V gene encodes CDR1 SGHNT and CDR2 YYREEE (reference sequence). Trimming removed 2 bases from V and 4 bases from J, with 12 bases in between. The chain's CDR3 is CASSLDSGFTEAFF. The CDR3, as DNA: TGTGCCAGCAGCTTAGACAGTGGGTTCACTGAAGCTTTCTTT.

This chain connects TRBV7-9 to TRBJ2-5, with TRBD1 matching 8 bases. The V segment lost 4 bases and the J segment 3 bases; nucleotides outside the gene matches: 4. The CDR3 is made up of 14 amino acids. Germline V gene data show CDR1 as SEHNR and CDR2 as FQNEAQ (reference sequence). As DNA, the CDR3 is TGTGCCAGCAGCTCCAACAGGGGGAAAGAGACCCAGTACTTC. Its protein product is CASSSNRGKETQYF.

The chain couples TRBV6-4 to TRBJ1-1; 7 positions match TRBD1. In germline, CDR1 is MRHNA, CDR2 SNTAGT. V was clipped by 6 bases and J by 5 bases; unmatched bases: 9. This CDR3 is 14 amino acids long. For the CDR3, the DNA is TGTGCCAGCAGCGTGGTAGGGGGCGCAACTGAAGCTTTCTTT. Translating gives CASSVVGGATEAFF.

The V and J genes are TRBV5-1 and TRBJ1-6, with 9 bases that match TRBD1. The CDR3 is 15 residues long. CDR1 and CDR2 from the germline V gene are SGHRS and YFSETQ. Trimming at V came to 4 bases and at J to 7 bases, leaving 6 bases not matched to a gene. Here the CDR3 DNA reads TGCGCCAGCAGCCGGACAGGGGCGACGAATTCACCCCTCCACTTT. The encoded protein is CASSRTGATNSPLHF.